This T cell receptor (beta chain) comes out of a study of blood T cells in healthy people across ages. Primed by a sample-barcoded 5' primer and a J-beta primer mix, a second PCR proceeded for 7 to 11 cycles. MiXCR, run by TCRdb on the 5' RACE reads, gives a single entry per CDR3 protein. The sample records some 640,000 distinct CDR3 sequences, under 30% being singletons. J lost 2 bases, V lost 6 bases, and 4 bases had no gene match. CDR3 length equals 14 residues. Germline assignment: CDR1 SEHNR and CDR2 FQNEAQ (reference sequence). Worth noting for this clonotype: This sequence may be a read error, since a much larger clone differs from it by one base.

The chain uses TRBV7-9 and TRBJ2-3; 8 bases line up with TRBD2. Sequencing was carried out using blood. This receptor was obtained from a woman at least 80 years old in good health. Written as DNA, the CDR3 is TGTGCCAGCAGGTTGACTAGCGCCACAGATACGCAGTATTTT. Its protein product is CASRLTSATDTQYF.